This T cell receptor beta chain stems from a study of regulatory T cells in long-lasting Graves disease. Study outcomes and limitations: Persistent disease preferred TRBV28, TRBJ1-2 and TRBJ2-5; new disease, TRBV20-1 and TRBJ2-1.

Building of the TCR beta libraries involved iRepertoire HTBI primers and Arm-PCR of CDR3 regions. TCRdb re-analysed the multiplex PCR reads in MiXCR, keeping a single row per CDR3 protein. This sample carries about 350,000 distinct CDR3 sequences, approximately 15% of them seen once, and the ten largest clones take 25% to 30%. This clonotype came up many times. Its antigen remains unknown. The CDR3 totals 15 residues. Germline V gene sequence: CDR1 MDHEN, CDR2 SYDVKM. As for time point: newly diagnosed GD, antithyroid drugs for less than 3 months. Researchers made the TCR library from RNA that was extracted from PBMCs. Patients were enrolled at an endocrinology department in Xi'an, China. These records were also assigned to another study, of T cells in Graves' hyperthyroidism and ophthalmopathy. That paper notes: Over 18 months, lack of ophthalmopathy progression marked Graves' hyperthyroidism as stable. The TCR CDR3 was amplified in a first-round RT-PCR using the HTBI primer set.

Here the sequenced sample was peripheral blood mononuclear cells (PBMCs), taken at new diagnosis, from a patient treated with antithyroid drugs. The TCR was taken from a man aged 40-49 years with Graves disease. The chain is built from TRBV28 and TRBJ2-1; 9 positions match TRBD2. The J call may be wrong; the DNA end is better matched by TRBJ2-5. The CDR3 loop is CASSYSTSGQETQYF. The CDR3 coding sequence is TGTGCCAGCAGTTATTCGACTAGCGGTCAGGAGACCCAGTACTTC.